These T cell receptor beta chains were read from a single sample in a study of shared clonotypes between healthy human individuals. The table came from immunoSEQ multiplex PCR; TCRdb's copy has only in-frame clones and leaves some out. This sample has about 2 million clones; about 95% occur once, and the top ten carry more than 0.95%. The source material was naive CD8+ T cells sorted from blood. The receptor source for this set is a man aged 18 to 30 in good health. Both conserved end residues are part of each CDR3. The order of the fields is CDR3 length, V gene, J gene, CDR3 protein.

15	TRBV7-9	TRBJ2-2	CASSSRQGPTGELFF
14	TRBV4-1	TRBJ2-1	CASSQGAYYNEQFF
15	TRBV6-1	TRBJ2-3	CASSEKRESPDTQYF
14	TRBV28	TRBJ1-1	CASSFDRGSTEAFF
12	TRBV4-1	TRBJ1-1	CASSLQGSEAFF
14	TRBV7-9	TRBJ1-6	CASSSGTGDSPLHF
15	TRBV27	TRBJ1-6	CASSLSQGAYSPLHF
15	TRBV30	TRBJ2-1	CAWSVGQGAINEQFF
16	TRBV5-1	TRBJ2-2	CASSDGLAGVNGELFF
14	TRBV10-3	TRBJ2-3	CATGTSGPSDTQYF
16	TRBV4-3	TRBJ2-3	CASSQDLGASTDTQYF
11	TRBV7-2	TRBJ2-1	CASRIGNEQFF
12	TRBV30	TRBJ2-1	CAWGTSGIEQFF
11	TRBV5-4	TRBJ2-5	CASSLQETQYF
18	TRBV10-3	TRBJ2-1	CAIMPGAGALLSYNEQFF
15	TRBV7-9	TRBJ2-7	CASSHTRDSSYEQYF
13	TRBV19	TRBJ1-5	CASSMTSYQPQHF
18	TRBV25-1	TRBJ2-1	CASSSPGLAGGTYNEQFF
15	TRBV6-1	TRBJ2-1	CASSEAVASYNEQFF
14	TRBV4-1	TRBJ2-1	CASSQEYGYNEQFF
17	TRBV5-1	TRBJ2-3	CASSLRYTGVIADTQYF
16	TRBV7-9	TRBJ1-4	CASSKEGTGVREKLFF
17	TRBV5-1	TRBJ2-2	CASSLAKSGFGSGELFF
15	TRBV9	TRBJ2-1	CASSVVAGSYNEQFF
14	TRBV2	TRBJ2-3	CASQAVGGTDTQYF
14	TRBV7-6	TRBJ2-7	CASSLGQGTYEQYF
15	TRBV30	TRBJ2-1	CAWSVLAGGLNEQFF
15	TRBV18	TRBJ2-7	CASSPREGPDYEQYF
15	TRBV6-1	TRBJ1-5	CASSDGQGGNQPQHF
15	TRBV7-6	TRBJ1-1	CASSPEILGHTEAFF